This TCR beta chain was documented in a study of response to subunit inactivated influenza vaccine (dated by TCRdb to the late 2010s). With respect to the entire study: Deep quantitative profiling of the T cell receptor repertoire was used in the study to follow responses to a trivalent subunit inactivated influenza vaccine.

The CDR3 has 17 amino acids, counting the end cysteine and phenylalanine. Of the read, only the CDR3 DNA is kept; its 51 bases are in frame from base 1. The V end gives up 6 bases and the J end 9 bases, leaving 16 bases in the junction not matched to a gene. Per the germline V gene (reference sequence), DFQATT is the CDR1 and SNEGSKA is the CDR2. The library was obtained by RT-PCR. The reads were generated on an Illumina HiSeq 2500. TCRdb cleaned the public reads at Q25 with fastp, built clones with MiXCR and kept in-frame beta chains. Rows matching on CDR3 protein sequence are summarized as one entry with the most common DNA and genes. In this sample the table shows about 830,000 distinct CDR3 sequences, approximately 18% of which occur a single time. The ten largest clonotypes hold about a tenth of the sample. The full study reports these points: The authors proposed that each seasonal influenza vaccination may bring in only a limited number of new T cells.

In the case of this clonotype: Its antigen specificity is not known. Per-base quality was not reported, and no clone a single base away is much larger than it.

The sample was PBMCs from blood, taken 5 to 6 days after vaccination. The sequence derives from a man between 50 and 59 years old who received an inactivated influenza vaccine. Donor details come from another sample of the same person, matched by shared clones. The V and J genes are TRBV20-1 and TRBJ2-1; 14 central bases correspond to TRBD2. The DNA is TGCAGTGCAAGACTAGCGGGAGGGCCATTTTCGGTGGGTGAGCAGTTCTTC. Its amino acids are CSARLAGGPFSVGEQFF.